The T cell receptor beta chain under discussion was sequenced for a study of a mutant IDH1 vaccine in newly diagnosed glioma (dated by TCRdb to the early 2020s). Regarding the study in general: Of the 25 to 35 treated patients, around 62% were male and roughly 38% were female, and a mean age of 40.4 years was recorded. Before enrollment, most patients had been given radiochemotherapy with temozolomide as standard therapy, while the rest had received either radiotherapy alone or temozolomide alone. Peripheral blood was collected at six visits: V03 (baseline), V05, V07, V10, V12 and V13. For exploratory analyses, longitudinal TCRB deep sequencing was carried out in around 26 treated patients wherever samples were available. Summary of the overall study and its limitations: Selection of PBMC samples for TCRB deep sequencing was based on availability. No apparent relationship was observed between pseudoprogression and alterations in the top peripheral T cell clonotypes detected by TCRB sequencing. The authors noted that analyses of patient blood samples could not be reproduced because of sample limitations. Immune responses induced by the vaccine were seen in over 80% of patients across multiple MHC alleles.

Read against the paper, the sample's time point label means: baseline, week 1 (first vaccination visit). Sample treatment or condition, as interpreted from the label and publication: pre-vaccination baseline after standard-of-care therapy. Newly diagnosed WHO grade 3 or 4 IDH1-mutant astrocytomas showing loss of nuclear ATRX were present in the donors. The samples were drawn from NOA16, a multicentre, single-arm, open-label phase I trial in Germany that tested a mutant IDH1 peptide vaccine in humans for the first time. Visit V03 blood draws served as the baseline sample for immunogenicity testing. The DNeasy Blood and Tissue Kit was used to extract genomic DNA from EDTA blood for TCRB sequencing. This clone has a handful of counts. What this receptor recognizes is not known. No base-level quality is on record; no much larger clone is a single base apart. The library was made by the immunoSEQ multiplex PCR assay. Rearranged TCR beta chain sequences were amplified with the hsTCRB Kit following the manufacturer's protocol. TCRB libraries were sequenced on an Illumina MiSeq. The authors' pipeline ran thus. Demultiplexing, trimming and gene mapping were performed with the kit vendor's proprietary platform. TCRdb retrieved this table from immuneACCESS and kept in-frame rearrangements only. Not all clones are present; in checked studies, unresolved V genes account for under half, and no reason is known for the remainder. V, J and clone size reflect that table, while D and trimming were determined from the DNA. Here the sample has around 54,000 clones; approximately 78% occur a single time. About 19% of the sample lies in the top ten.

The source is a man in his late teens or twenties with glioma. Sample: PBMCs, taken from a glioma patient treated with radiotherapy, temozolomide or both.

The encoded CDR3 is CASSQDRSFYGYTF. The DNA reads as follows: TGCGCCAGCAGCCAAGATCGGTCCTTCTATGGCTACACCTTC. The chain is made from TRBV4-1 and TRBJ1-2; no D gene is confidently identified. The germline V gene specifies MGHRA as CDR1 and YSYEKL as CDR2. V loses 0 bases of germline sequence and J loses 4 bases, and the interval between the two ends is 9 bases. The CDR3, cysteine through phenylalanine, is 14 amino acids long. CDR3 DNA is the only sequence kept; it has 42 bases, read in frame from the first base.